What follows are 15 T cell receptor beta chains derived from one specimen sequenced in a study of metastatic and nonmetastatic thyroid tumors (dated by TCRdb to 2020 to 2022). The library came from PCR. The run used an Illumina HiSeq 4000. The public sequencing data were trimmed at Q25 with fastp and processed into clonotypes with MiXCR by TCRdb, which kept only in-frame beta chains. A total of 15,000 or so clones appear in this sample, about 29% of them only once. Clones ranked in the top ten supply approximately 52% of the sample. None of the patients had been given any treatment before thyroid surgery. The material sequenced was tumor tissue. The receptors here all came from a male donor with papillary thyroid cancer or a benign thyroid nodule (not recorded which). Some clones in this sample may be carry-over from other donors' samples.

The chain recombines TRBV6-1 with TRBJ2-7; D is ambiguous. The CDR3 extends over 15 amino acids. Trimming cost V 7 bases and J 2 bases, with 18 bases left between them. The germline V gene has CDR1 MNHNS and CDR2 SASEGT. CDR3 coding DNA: TGTGCCAGCACTCTGCCTCGGCAAGCCGCCTACGAGCAGTACTTC. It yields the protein CASTLPRQAAYEQYF.

CDR3 in amino acids: CASSGQGVLTTEAFF. The DNA of the CDR3 is TGTGCCAGCAGTGGACAGGGCGTGCTAACTACTGAAGCTTTCTTT. The chain recombines TRBV6-2 or TRBV6-3 with TRBJ1-1; 8 bases map to TRBD1. Trimming removed 5 bases from V and 5 bases from J; junction bases left unmatched: 10. Germline-derived CDR1 and CDR2 are MNHEY and SVGEGT. The CDR3 sequence is 15 residues long.

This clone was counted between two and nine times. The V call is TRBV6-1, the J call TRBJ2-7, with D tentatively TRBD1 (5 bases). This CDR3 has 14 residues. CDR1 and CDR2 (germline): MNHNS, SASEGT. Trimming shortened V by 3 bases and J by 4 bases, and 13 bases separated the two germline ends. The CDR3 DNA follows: TGTGCCAGCAGTGAGGCGACAAGGGGATACGAGCAGTACTTC. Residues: CASSEATRGYEQYF.

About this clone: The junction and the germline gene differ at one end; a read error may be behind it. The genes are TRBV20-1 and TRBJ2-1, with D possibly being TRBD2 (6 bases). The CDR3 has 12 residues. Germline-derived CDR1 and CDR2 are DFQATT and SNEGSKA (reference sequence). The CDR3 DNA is TGCAGTGCTATCGGGGACTCCAATGACCAGTTCTTC. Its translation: CSAIGDSNDQFF.

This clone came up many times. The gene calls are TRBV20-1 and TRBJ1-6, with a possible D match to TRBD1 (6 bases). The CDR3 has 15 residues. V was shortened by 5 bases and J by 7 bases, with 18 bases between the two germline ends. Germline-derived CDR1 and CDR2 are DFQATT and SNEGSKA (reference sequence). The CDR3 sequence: CSAQLLRGTNSPLHF. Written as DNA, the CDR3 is TGCAGTGCTCAACTTCTCAGGGGTACCAATTCACCCCTCCACTTT.

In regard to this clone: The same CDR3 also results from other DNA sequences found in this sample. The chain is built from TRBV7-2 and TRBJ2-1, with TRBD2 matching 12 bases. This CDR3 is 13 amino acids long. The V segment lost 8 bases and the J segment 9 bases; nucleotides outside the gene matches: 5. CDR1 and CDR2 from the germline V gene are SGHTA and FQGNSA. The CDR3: CASRTSGKGEQFF. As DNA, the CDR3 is TGTGCCAGCCGGACTAGCGGGAAGGGTGAGCAGTTCTTC.

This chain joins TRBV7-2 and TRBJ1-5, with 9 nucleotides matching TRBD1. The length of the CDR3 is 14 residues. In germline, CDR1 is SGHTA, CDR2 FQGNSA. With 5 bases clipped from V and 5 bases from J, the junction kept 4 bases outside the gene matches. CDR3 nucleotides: TGTGCCAGCAGCCTACAGGGGGCGCATCAGCCCCAGCATTTT. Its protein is CASSLQGAHQPQHF.

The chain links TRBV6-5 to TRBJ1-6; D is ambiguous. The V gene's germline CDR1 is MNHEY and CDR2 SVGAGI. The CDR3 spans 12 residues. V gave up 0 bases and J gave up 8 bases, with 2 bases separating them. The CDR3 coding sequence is TGTGCCAGCAGTTACTCTGATTCACCCCTCCACTTT. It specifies CASSYSDSPLHF.

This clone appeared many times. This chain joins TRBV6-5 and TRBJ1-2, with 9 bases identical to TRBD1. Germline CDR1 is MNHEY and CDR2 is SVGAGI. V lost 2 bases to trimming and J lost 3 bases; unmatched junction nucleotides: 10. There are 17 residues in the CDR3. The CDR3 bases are TGTGCCAGCAGTTACGCCGGGACAGGGAGGCTGGACTATGGCTACACCTTC. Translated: CASSYAGTGRLDYGYTF.

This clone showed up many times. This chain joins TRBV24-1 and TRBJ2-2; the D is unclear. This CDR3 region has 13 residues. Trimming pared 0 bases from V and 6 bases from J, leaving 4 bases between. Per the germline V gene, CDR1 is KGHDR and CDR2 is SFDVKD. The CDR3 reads CATSDLGPGELFF. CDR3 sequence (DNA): TGTGCCACCAGTGATTTGGGGCCCGGGGAGCTGTTTTTT.

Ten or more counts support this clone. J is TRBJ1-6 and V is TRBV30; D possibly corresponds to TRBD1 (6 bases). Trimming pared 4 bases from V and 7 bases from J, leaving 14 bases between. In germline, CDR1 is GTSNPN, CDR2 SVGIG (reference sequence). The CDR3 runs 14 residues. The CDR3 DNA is TGTGCCTGGACGCAGGGGCAGGGGAATTCACCCCTCCACTTT. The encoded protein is CAWTQGQGNSPLHF. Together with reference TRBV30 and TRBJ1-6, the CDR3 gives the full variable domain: SQTIHQWPATLVQPVGSPLSLECTVEGTSNPNLYWYRQAAGRGLQLLFYSVGIGQISSEVPQNLSASRPQDRQFILSSKKLLLSDSGFYLCAWTQGQGNSPLHFGNGTRLTVT.

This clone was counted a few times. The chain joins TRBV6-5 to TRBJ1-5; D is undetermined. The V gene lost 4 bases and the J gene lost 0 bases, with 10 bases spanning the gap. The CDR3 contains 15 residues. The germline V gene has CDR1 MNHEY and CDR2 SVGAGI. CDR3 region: CASSLDTPSNQPQHF. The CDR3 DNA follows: TGTGCCAGCAGTTTAGACACCCCTAGCAATCAGCCCCAGCATTTT.

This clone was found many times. This CDR3 reads CAVPGTGGNTIYF. CDR3 in DNA: TGTGCCGTTCCCGGGACAGGGGGAAACACCATATATTTT. The genes are TRBV10-3 and TRBJ1-3; 9 bases are shared with TRBD1. V gave up 11 bases and J gave up 4 bases; unmatched junction bases: 6. Germline V gene lookup returns CDR1 ENHRY and CDR2 SYGVKD. The CDR3 runs 13 residues.

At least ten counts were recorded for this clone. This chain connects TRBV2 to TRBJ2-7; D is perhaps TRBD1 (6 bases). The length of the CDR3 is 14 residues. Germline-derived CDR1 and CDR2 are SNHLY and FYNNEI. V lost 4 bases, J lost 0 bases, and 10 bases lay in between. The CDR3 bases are TGTGCCAGCAGTGTTGGGACACCCTCCTACGAGCAGTACTTC. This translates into CASSVGTPSYEQYF.

CDR3 protein: CASEHRTGQNTEAFF. The CDR3 DNA reads as TGTGCCAGCGAACACAGGACGGGCCAGAACACTGAAGCTTTCTTT. The chain employs TRBV25-1 and TRBJ1-1, with TRBD1 as a possible D gene (5 bases). Germline V gene data show CDR1 as MGHDK and CDR2 as SYGVNS. Trimming took 8 bases from V and 1 from J, leaving 17 bases between them. This CDR3 is 15 amino acids long.